These 10 T cell receptor beta chains were all obtained from the same sample, sequenced in a study of identical twins. TCRdb passed the 5' RACE reads through MiXCR, listing each CDR3 protein once. The sample shows approximately 1.8 million distinct CDR3 sequences, 32% of them seen only once. Sequencing input: cord blood. These receptors all come from a newborn girl in good health.

This clonotype was recorded a few times. This chain connects TRBV12-5 to TRBJ2-2, with 9 bases fitting TRBD2. This CDR3 has 16 amino acids. The V gene end was trimmed by 5 bases and the J gene end by 6 bases; junction bases not matched to a gene: 10. Germline lookup yields CDR1 LGHNT and CDR2 FRNRAP. The CDR3 region has the DNA TGTGCTAGTGGTAACGGGACTAGCCTAAAACCCGGGGAGCTGTTTTTT. This encodes CASGNGTSLKPGELFF.

The chain uses TRBV27 and TRBJ2-7; 13 nucleotides align to TRBD2. Germline assignment: CDR1 MNHEY and CDR2 SMNVEV (reference sequence). The CDR3 is 19 amino acids. The V and J ends lost 3 bases and 7 bases, in that order; junction bases with no gene match: 18. In DNA, the CDR3 is TGTGCCAGCAGTTTCCTTACTAGCGGGAGGGCCTACTCCTACAATGAGCAGTACTTC. It yields the protein CASSFLTSGRAYSYNEQYF.

This clonotype was recorded a few times. V and J are TRBV12-3 or TRBV12-4 and TRBJ2-3; D is unclear. V was shortened by 9 bases and J by 3 bases, with 7 bases between the two germline ends. The CDR3 spans 11 residues. DNA of the CDR3: TGTGCCAGTCTCGGGACAGATACGCAGTATTTT. Encoded protein: CASLGTDTQYF.

This clonotype was counted a few times. The rearrangement uses TRBV5-1 and TRBJ2-7; 8 positions match TRBD1. Germline trimming cut 1 base from V and 5 bases from J; bases unmatched to any gene: 11. This CDR3 contains 16 residues. Germline values: CDR1 SGHRS, CDR2 YFSETQ. CDR3 DNA sequence: TGCGCCAGCAGCTTGCTAAAAGGACAGGGTGGCCACGAGCAGTACTTC. It encodes CASSLLKGQGGHEQYF.

The genes are TRBV6-5 and TRBJ2-7; the match to TRBD1 covers 8 bases. CDR1 is MNHEY, CDR2 SVGAGI, per germline. The CDR3 has 15 residues. J lost 7 bases, V lost 8 bases, and 16 bases had no gene match. The CDR3 DNA reads TGTGCCAGCGGGAGCGACAGGGGCTCATACAATGAGCAGTACTTC. It translates to CASGSDRGSYNEQYF.

To note about this clonotype: A much larger clone lies a single base off, so this may be a read error. The chain recombines TRBV20-1 with TRBJ2-3, with D hard to call. Germline CDR1 and CDR2: DFQATT and SNEGSKA (reference sequence). The CDR3 runs to 15 residues. V lost 1 base, J lost 0 bases, and 11 bases lay in between. The CDR3 loop reads CSARGPGTSTDTQYF. The CDR3 bases are TGCAGTGCTAGAGGCCCGGGCACTAGCACAGATACGCAGTATTTT.

The rearrangement uses TRBV5-5 and TRBJ1-6; no clear D gene. Trimming removed 0 bases at V and 3 bases at J, with 10 bases between. The CDR3 has 16 residues. CDR1 and CDR2 (germline): SGHKS, YYEKEE (reference sequence). The CDR3 DNA is TGTGCCAGCAGCTTGGCCCTGCAGGTCTATAATTCACCCCTCCACTTT. Encoded protein: CASSLALQVYNSPLHF.

The rearrangement links TRBV5-1 to TRBJ2-3; 7 bases agree with TRBD1. Germline lookup yields CDR1 SGHRS and CDR2 YFSETQ. CDR3 size: 15 residues. J gave up 2 bases and V 4 bases, and 7 bases lay outside the gene matches. The CDR3 DNA sequence: TGCGCCAGCAGCGGCGGACAGGCCTACACAGATACGCAGTATTTT. Protein product: CASSGGQAYTDTQYF.

This clonotype was seen a few times. The chain couples TRBV20-1 to TRBJ2-1, with unresolved D. The CDR3 runs to 10 residues. Trimming removed 0 bases from V and 12 bases from J, with 6 bases in between. Per germline, CDR1 DFQATT and CDR2 SNEGSKA (reference sequence). The CDR3 DNA reads as TGCAGTGCTAGAGATTCCGGGCAGTTCTTC. It is translated as CSARDSGQFF.

Note on this clonotype: Since a much larger clone is just one base distant, this may be a read error. The chain combines TRBV29-1 with TRBJ2-5, with D perhaps matching TRBD1 or TRBD2 (6 bases each). Germline CDR1 is SQVTM and CDR2 is ANQGSEA. The CDR3 extends over 12 amino acids. Trimming removed 2 bases from V and 11 bases from J, with 15 bases in between. In DNA, the CDR3 is TGCAGCGTTGAAAAGGGGGGCAATGAGCAGTACTTC. This translates into CSVEKGGNEQYF.